This T cell receptor beta chain came from a study of T cell repertoires in cytomegalovirus infection. On this clonotype itself: The antigen remains unidentified.

Germline CDR1 reads MNHEY; CDR2 reads SVGEGT. This CDR3 is 17 amino acids long. Trimming shortened V by 7 bases and J by 4 bases, and 23 bases separated the two germline ends. TCRdb re-called the reads with MiXCR, one entry per CDR3 protein. The sample consists of approximately 910,000 distinct CDR3 sequences, more than 25% of them appearing once. The receptor was isolated from a human donor in good health (CMV status not recorded). Some clones in this sample may be carry-over from other donors' samples. Source: cultured CD8+ T cells from PBMCs, taken from culture after CMV antigen stimulation. The chain employs TRBV6-2 or TRBV6-3 and TRBJ1-5, with D perhaps TRBD1 (6 bases). The CDR3 spells CASTTDRPRGGNQPQHF. The CDR3 DNA is TGTGCCAGCACTACTGACAGGCCGAGGGGAGGAAATCAGCCCCAGCATTTT.